This T cell receptor (beta chain) was captured in a study of shared clonotypes between healthy human individuals. After removal of 5 bases from V and 8 bases from J, the junction contained 3 bases not matched to a gene. Germline CDR1 and CDR2: LGHNA and YNFKEQ. The CDR3 length is 13 residues. TCRdb's copy holds only in-frame clones and misses some; the assay was immunoSEQ multiplex PCR. The data contain 600,000 to 700,000 clones, roughly 72% of them singletons. This clone was counted between two and nine times. Each of the donors was a healthy adult who was HIV-negative and had not had a recent acute infection or vaccination.

The sample consisted of memory CD4+ T cells sorted from blood. Sample subset: CD45RA-negative fraction. The TCR sequence derives from a woman aged 25 to 39 in good health. The gene calls are TRBV4-2 and TRBJ2-1; 10 nucleotides agree with TRBD2. CDR3 nucleotides: TGTGCCAGCAGCACTAGCGGGAATTATGAGCAGTTCTTC. Protein: CASSTSGNYEQFF.